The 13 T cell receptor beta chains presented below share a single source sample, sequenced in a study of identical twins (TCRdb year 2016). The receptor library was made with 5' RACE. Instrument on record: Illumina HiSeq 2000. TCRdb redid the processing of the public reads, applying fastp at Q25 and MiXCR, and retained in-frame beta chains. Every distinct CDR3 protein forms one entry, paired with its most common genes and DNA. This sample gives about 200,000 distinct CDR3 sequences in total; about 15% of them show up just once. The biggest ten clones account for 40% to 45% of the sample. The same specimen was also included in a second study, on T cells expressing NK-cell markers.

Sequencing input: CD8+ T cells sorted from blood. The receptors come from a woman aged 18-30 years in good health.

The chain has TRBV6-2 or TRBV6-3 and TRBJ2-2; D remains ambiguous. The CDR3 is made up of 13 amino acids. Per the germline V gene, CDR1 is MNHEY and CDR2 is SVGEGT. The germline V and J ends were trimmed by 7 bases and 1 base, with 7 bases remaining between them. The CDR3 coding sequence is TGTGCCAGCATCGAAGTGAACACCGGGGAGCTGTTTTTT. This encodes CASIEVNTGELFF.

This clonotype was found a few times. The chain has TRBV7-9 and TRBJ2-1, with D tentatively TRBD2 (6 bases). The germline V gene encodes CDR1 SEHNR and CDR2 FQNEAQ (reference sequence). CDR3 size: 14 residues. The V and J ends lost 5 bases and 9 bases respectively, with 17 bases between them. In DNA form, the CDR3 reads TGTGCCAGCAGCCCGACTAGTCTTATACGTGAGCAGTTCTTC. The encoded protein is CASSPTSLIREQFF. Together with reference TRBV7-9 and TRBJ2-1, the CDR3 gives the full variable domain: DTGVSQNPRHKITKRGQNVTFRCDPISEHNRLYWYRQTLGQGPEFLTYFQNEAQLEKSRLLSDRFSAERPKGSFSTLEIQRTEQGDSAMYLCASSPTSLIREQFFGPGTRLTVL.

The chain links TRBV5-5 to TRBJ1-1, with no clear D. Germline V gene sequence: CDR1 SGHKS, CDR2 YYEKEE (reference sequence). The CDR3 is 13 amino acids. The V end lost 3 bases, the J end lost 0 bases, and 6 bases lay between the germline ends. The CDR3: CASSWVMNTEAFF. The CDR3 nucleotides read TGTGCCAGCAGCTGGGTAATGAACACTGAAGCTTTCTTT.

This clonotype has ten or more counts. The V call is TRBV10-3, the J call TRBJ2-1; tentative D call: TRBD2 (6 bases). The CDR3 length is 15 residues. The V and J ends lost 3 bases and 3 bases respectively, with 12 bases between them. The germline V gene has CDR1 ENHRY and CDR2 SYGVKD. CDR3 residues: CAISDPGGLYNEQFF. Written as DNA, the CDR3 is TGTGCCATCAGTGATCCCGGGGGACTCTACAATGAGCAGTTCTTC.

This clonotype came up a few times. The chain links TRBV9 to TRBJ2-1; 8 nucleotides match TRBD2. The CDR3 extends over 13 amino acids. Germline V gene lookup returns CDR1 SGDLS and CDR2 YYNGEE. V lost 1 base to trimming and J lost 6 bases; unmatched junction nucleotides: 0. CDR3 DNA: TGTGCCAGCAGCGTAACTAGCGGCAATGAGCAGTTCTTC. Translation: CASSVTSGNEQFF.

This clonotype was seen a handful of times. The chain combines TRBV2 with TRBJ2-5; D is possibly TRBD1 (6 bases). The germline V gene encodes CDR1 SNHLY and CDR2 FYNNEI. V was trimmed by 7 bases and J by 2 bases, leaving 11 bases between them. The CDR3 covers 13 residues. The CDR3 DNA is TGTGCCAGCAAGAGGACAGCACAAGAGACCCAGTACTTC. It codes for CASKRTAQETQYF.

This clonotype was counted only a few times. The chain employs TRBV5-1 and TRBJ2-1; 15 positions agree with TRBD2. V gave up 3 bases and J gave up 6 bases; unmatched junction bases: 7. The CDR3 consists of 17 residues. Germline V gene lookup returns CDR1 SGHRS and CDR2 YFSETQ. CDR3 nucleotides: TGCGCCAGCAGCTCGCGGACTAGCGGGAGGGCATCCAATGAGCAGTTCTTC. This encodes CASSSRTSGRASNEQFF.

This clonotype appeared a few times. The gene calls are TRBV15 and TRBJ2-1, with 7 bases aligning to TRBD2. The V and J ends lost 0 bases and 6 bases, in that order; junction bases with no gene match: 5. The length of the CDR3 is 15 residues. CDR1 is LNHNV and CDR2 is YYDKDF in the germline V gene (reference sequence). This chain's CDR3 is CATSRDGLAANEQFF. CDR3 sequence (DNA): TGTGCCACCAGCAGAGATGGGCTAGCGGCCAATGAGCAGTTCTTC.

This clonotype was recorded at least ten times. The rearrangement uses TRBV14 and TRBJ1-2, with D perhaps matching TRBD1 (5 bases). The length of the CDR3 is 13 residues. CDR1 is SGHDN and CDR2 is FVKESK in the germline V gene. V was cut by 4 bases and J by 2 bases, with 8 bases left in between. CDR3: CASSPGTNYGYTF. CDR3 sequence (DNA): TGTGCCAGCAGCCCTGGGACGAACTATGGCTACACCTTC.

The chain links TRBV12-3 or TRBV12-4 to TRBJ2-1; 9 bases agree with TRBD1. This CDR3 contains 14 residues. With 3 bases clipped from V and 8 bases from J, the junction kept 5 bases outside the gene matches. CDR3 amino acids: CASSFGGQGYEQFF. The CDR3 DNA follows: TGTGCCAGCAGTTTCGGGGGACAGGGCTATGAGCAGTTCTTC.

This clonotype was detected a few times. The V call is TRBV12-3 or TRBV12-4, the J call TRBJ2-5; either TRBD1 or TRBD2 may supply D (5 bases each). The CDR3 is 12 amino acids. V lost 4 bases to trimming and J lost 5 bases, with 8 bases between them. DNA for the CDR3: TGTGCCAGCAGTTACGGGACGGAGACCCAGTACTTC. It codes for CASSYGTETQYF.

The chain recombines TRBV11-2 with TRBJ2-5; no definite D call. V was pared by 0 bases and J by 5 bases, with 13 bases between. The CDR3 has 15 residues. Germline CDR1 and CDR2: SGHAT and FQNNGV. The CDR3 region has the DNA TGTGCCAGCAGCTTAGAGCGGTCCCGACGGGAGACCCAGTACTTC. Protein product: CASSLERSRRETQYF. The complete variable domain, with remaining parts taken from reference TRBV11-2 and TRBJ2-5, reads EAGVAQSPRYKIIEKRQSVAFWCNPISGHATLYWYQQILGQGPKLLIQFQNNGVVDDSQLPKDRFSAERLKGVDSTLKIQPAKLEDSAVYLCASSLERSRRETQYFGPGTRLLVL.

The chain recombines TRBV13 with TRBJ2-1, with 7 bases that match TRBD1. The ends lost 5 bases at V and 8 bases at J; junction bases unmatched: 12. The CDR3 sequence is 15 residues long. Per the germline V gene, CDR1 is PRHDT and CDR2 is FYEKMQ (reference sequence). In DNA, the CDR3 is TGTGCCAGCAGCAGTAGGGACAGTAGGGTCCATGAGCAGTTCTTC. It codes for CASSSRDSRVHEQFF.